The clone carrying this TCR beta chain was counted between two and nine times. Original data processing: Nucleated cell counts were estimated from reference gene primer amplification. Repertoires were generated with immunoSEQ multiplex PCR, while TCRdb's copy carries only in-frame clones and drops some. V and J calls plus clone size are reproduced from that table; the DNA served to infer D and trimming. This sample has roughly 150,000 clones, with approximately 84% found just once. The entry originates in a study of blood T cell repertoires in COVID-19. Study-level information: COVID-19 samples collected from the United States, Italy and Spain covered acute and convalescent phases.

V lost 5 bases and J 3 bases, leaving 11 bases between the germline ends. CDR3 length: 14 residues. Germline values: CDR1 SEHNR, CDR2 FQNEAQ (reference sequence). Seattle patient enrollment occurred during active infection, with longitudinal follow-up thereafter. Input material: peripheral blood. This TCR came from a woman of 80 years or more with COVID-19, enrolled during active disease. The V and J genes are TRBV7-9 and TRBJ2-1; perhaps TRBD2 as D (6 bases). The CDR3 reads CASSSWRDYNEQFF. The CDR3 DNA reads as TGTGCCAGCAGCAGCTGGAGGGACTACAATGAGCAGTTCTTC. The full variable domain, its missing parts supplied by reference TRBV7-9 and TRBJ2-1, is DTGVSQNPRHKITKRGQNVTFRCDPISEHNRLYWYRQTLGQGPEFLTYFQNEAQLEKSRLLSDRFSAERPKGSFSTLEIQRTEQGDSAMYLCASSSWRDYNEQFFGPGTRLTVL.